This section outlines one T cell receptor beta chain sequence together with its context. The data are from a study of blood T cell repertoires in COVID-19. Background on the study: From T cells, B-cell-depleted T cells, or PBMCs came the material, which was cDNA or gDNA.

Only in-frame clones appear in the TCRdb table, and some are missing; sequencing was by immunoSEQ multiplex PCR. The sample consists of about 220,000 clones, 65% to 85% of them appearing once. V was trimmed by 0 bases and J by 6 bases, leaving 9 bases between them. Germline-derived CDR1 and CDR2 are SGDLS and YYNGEE. The CDR3 is 13 amino acids. This clonotype was obtained from a human donor in a cohort sampled during active COVID-19. The sequenced sample was peripheral blood. The gene calls are TRBV9 and TRBJ1-2, with D perhaps TRBD1 (5 bases). CDR3 sequence: CASSVEGSHGYTF. The CDR3 DNA is TGTGCCAGCAGCGTAGAGGGGTCTCATGGCTACACCTTC.